The T cell receptor (beta chain) described here comes from a study of T cell repertoires in cytomegalovirus infection. Study summary: TCR beta signatures that were public indicated CMV infection and matching HLA type. Study findings and constraints: HLA-C-restricted, CMV-specific TCR beta clonotypes were dominant ex vivo.

The CDR3 has 15 amino acids. From germline, CDR1 is MGHRA and CDR2 YSYEKL. Losses at the gene ends were 1 base for V and 3 bases for J; bases not matched to a gene: 4. In TCRdb, the reads were re-called with MiXCR into one record per CDR3 protein. This table holds roughly 920,000 distinct CDR3 sequences, about 33% found once. About this clonotype: Its antigen is currently unknown.

J is TRBJ2-3 and V is TRBV4-1, with 7 nucleotides matching TRBD2. This sequence was found in a human donor in good health (CMV status not recorded). Some clones in this sample may be carry-over from other donors' samples. This material consisted of cultured CD8+ T cells from PBMCs, taken from culture after CMV antigen stimulation. CDR3 DNA sequence: TGCGCCAGCAGCCAAGTTGCGGGGGAAACAGATACGCAGTATTTT. Protein: CASSQVAGETDTQYF.